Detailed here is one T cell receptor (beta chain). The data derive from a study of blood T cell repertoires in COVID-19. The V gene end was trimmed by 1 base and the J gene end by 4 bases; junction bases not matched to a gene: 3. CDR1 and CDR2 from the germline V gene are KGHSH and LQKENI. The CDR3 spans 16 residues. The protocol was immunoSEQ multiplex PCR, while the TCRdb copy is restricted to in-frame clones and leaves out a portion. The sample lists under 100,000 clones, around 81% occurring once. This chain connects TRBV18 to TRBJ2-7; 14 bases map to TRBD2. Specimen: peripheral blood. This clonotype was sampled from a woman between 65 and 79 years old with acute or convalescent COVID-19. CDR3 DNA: TGTGCCAGCTCACCACGGGGACTAGCGGGGGAATACGAGCAGTACTTC. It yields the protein CASSPRGLAGEYEQYF.